This entry lists 15 T cell receptor beta chains sequenced from one sample in a study of beta chain features in type 1 diabetes. Notes on the study in general: All four CD4+ subsets of Type 1 diabetes patients contained TCRB CDR3s that were moderately but significantly shorter.

Expressed TCRB transcripts were sequenced because the entire RNA isolate underwent reverse transcription. Clones were sequenced by immunoSEQ multiplex PCR, and TCRdb holds only the in-frame ones, with some missing. The sample carries approximately 270,000 clones, 13% to 15% recorded once. For these TCRs, the target antigens are not known. Sequences were obtained from naive CD4+ T cells from blood. The source of these receptors is a man under 40 with type 1 diabetes.

V and J are TRBV6-6 and TRBJ2-1; D gene ambiguous. The CDR3 consists of 15 residues. V lost 5 bases and J 0 bases, leaving 11 bases between the germline ends. Germline lookup yields CDR1 MNHNY and CDR2 SVGAGI (reference sequence). The CDR3 loop reads CASSLLGTSYNEQFF. The CDR3 DNA sequence: TGTGCCAGCAGTCTCCTAGGAACCTCCTACAATGAGCAGTTCTTC.

This chain joins TRBV9 and TRBJ2-1; tentative D call: TRBD1 (6 bases). Germline V lookup: CDR1 SGDLS, CDR2 YYNGEE. The V end lost 10 bases, the J end lost 13 bases, and 30 bases lay between the germline ends. CDR3 length: 15 residues. CDR3 protein: CASSKQGGGMGTQFF. The CDR3 region has the DNA TGTGCCTCCAGCAAACAGGGCGGCGGAATGGGCACCCAGTTCTTC. Full variable domain (remainder filled in from reference TRBV9 and TRBJ2-1): DSGVTQTPKHLITATGQRVTLRCSPRSGDLSVYWYQQSLDQGLQFLIQYYNGEERAKGNILERFSAQQFPDLHSELNLSSLELGDSALYFCASSKQGGGMGTQFFGPGTRLTVL.

J is TRBJ1-5 and V is TRBV6-6, with D hard to call. V lost 6 bases, J lost 3 bases, and 6 bases lay in between. The CDR3 is 12 residues long. Per the germline V gene, CDR1 is MNHNY and CDR2 is SVGAGI (reference sequence). The chain's CDR3 is CASSTDNQPQHF. The CDR3 DNA reads as TGTGCCAGCAGCACAGACAATCAGCCCCAGCATTTT.

This clone occurred a few times. The chain uses TRBV25-1 and TRBJ2-7, with 11 bases lining up with TRBD2. J lost 4 bases, V lost 1 base, and 6 bases had no gene match. The length of the CDR3 is 16 residues. CDR1 and CDR2 (germline): MGHDK, SYGVNS. CDR3 sequence reads: CASSELGTSGSYEQYF. DNA of the CDR3: TGTGCCAGCAGTGAATTAGGGACTAGCGGCTCTTACGAGCAGTACTTC.

The chain employs TRBV10-3 and TRBJ2-1; a possible D gene is TRBD2 (6 bases). The CDR3 runs to 13 residues. Germline loops: CDR1 ENHRY, CDR2 SYGVKD. The ends were cut back, 7 bases at V and 9 bases at J, with 16 bases in the middle. The CDR3 spells CAIKDAGRSEQFF. CDR3 in DNA: TGTGCCATCAAAGATGCGGGAAGGTCTGAGCAGTTCTTC.

The genes are TRBV9 and TRBJ2-1; tentatively, D is TRBD2 (6 bases). The germline V gene encodes CDR1 SGDLS and CDR2 YYNGEE. This CDR3 has 14 residues. V lost 1 base to trimming and J lost 1 base, with 6 bases between them. The CDR3, as DNA: TGTGCCAGCAGCGTACTAGCGTCCTACAATGAGCAGTTCTTC. Translation gives CASSVLASYNEQFF.

In this sample, this clone turned up once. This chain uses TRBV2 with TRBJ2-2, with D perhaps matching TRBD2 (5 bases). CDR1 is SNHLY, CDR2 FYNNEI, per germline. The length of the CDR3 is 15 residues. Trimming took 4 bases from V and 0 from J, leaving 9 bases between them. This CDR3 is CASSVGAANTGELFF. In DNA, the CDR3 is TGTGCCAGCAGTGTTGGAGCGGCGAACACCGGGGAGCTGTTTTTT.

This clone occurred a few times. The genes are TRBV28 and TRBJ2-5; a weak D match, TRBD1 (7 bases). Germline CDR1 MDHEN, CDR2 SYDVKM. This CDR3 comprises 13 residues. Trimming left V 5 bases short and J 7 bases short, with 14 bases between. The CDR3 loop is CASSPQGGRTQYF. CDR3 nucleotides: TGTGCCAGCAGTCCCCAGGGGGGTCGGACCCAGTACTTC.

This rearrangement joins TRBV29-1 to TRBJ2-7; unclear D gene. The germline V gene encodes CDR1 SQVTM and CDR2 ANQGSEA. Between the trimmed V and J ends, which lost 4 bases and 0 bases, there was a span of 10 bases. This CDR3 has 13 amino acids. The DNA of the CDR3 is TGCAGCGTTGGGGCCGCCAGCTCCTACGAGCAGTACTTC. As protein: CSVGAASSYEQYF.

The chain carries TRBV23-1 and TRBJ2-7; tentatively, D is TRBD2 (8 bases). TRBV23-1 is an ORF, with its function uncertain. This CDR3 contains 20 residues. Trimming stripped 0 bases from V and 6 bases from J, with 30 bases between. The CDR3 protein is CASSQSAQGGDSGAWGEQYF. In DNA form, the CDR3 reads TGCGCCAGCAGTCAATCGGCCCAGGGGGGTGATAGCGGGGCCTGGGGCGAGCAGTACTTC.

This clone has only a few counts. The CDR3 bases are TGTGCCAGTAGTATCCCAGGAAAGAACACTGAAGCTTTCTTT. Translating gives CASSIPGKNTEAFF. The chain links TRBV19 to TRBJ1-1; D is unclear. This CDR3 has 14 residues. Trimming shortened V by 3 bases and J by 1 base, and 9 bases separated the two germline ends. Germline CDR1 is LNHDA and CDR2 is SQIVND (reference sequence). Looking up the rest from reference TRBV19 and TRBJ1-1 gives the full variable domain: DGGITQSPKYLFRKEGQNVTLSCEQNLNHDAMYWYRQDPGQGLRLIYYSQIVNDFQKGDIAEGYSVSREKKESFPLTVTSAQKNPTAFYLCASSIPGKNTEAFFGQGTRLTVV.

This clone turned up a few times. The chain links TRBV18 to TRBJ2-7; the D gene is possibly TRBD2 (6 bases). V was cut by 4 bases and J by 6 bases, with 19 bases left in between. The CDR3 spans 15 residues. The germline V gene has CDR1 KGHSH and CDR2 LQKENI. CDR3 sequence (DNA): TGTGCCAGCTCACAAGGGACTCCTGGGGCCAGCGAGCAGTACTTC. Amino acid sequence: CASSQGTPGASEQYF.

This clone was found a few times. The gene calls are TRBV4-2 and TRBJ1-2; D gene uncertain. Per the germline V gene, CDR1 is LGHNA and CDR2 is YNFKEQ. V was cut by 7 bases and J by 3 bases, with 21 bases left in between. There are 16 residues in the CDR3. CDR3 sequence: CASTQVANPGHYGYTF. Written as DNA, the CDR3 is TGTGCCAGCACCCAGGTCGCTAATCCTGGGCACTATGGCTACACCTTC.

This clone was observed a few times. V gene TRBV30 combines with J gene TRBJ1-5, with 7 bases matching TRBD1. CDR3 length: 18 residues. Germline V CDR1 and CDR2: GTSNPN, SVGIG (reference sequence). J gave up 0 bases and V 2 bases, and 13 bases lay outside the gene matches. The CDR3, as DNA: TGTGCCTGGAGTTCCGGGACAGCCTTAAGTTATAGCAATCAGCCCCAGCATTTT. Translated, it gives CAWSSGTALSYSNQPQHF.

Only a few counts were recorded for this clone. The chain is built from TRBV19 and TRBJ2-1; 7 positions agree with TRBD2. With V trimmed by 1 base and J by 7 bases, 4 bases remained unmatched. This CDR3 has 14 amino acids. Germline V gene sequence: CDR1 LNHDA, CDR2 SQIVND (reference sequence). The DNA for the CDR3 is TGTGCCAGTAGTATAGCGGGAGGTATGAATGAGCAGTTCTTC. Translation: CASSIAGGMNEQFF.